These T cell receptor beta chains were read from a single sample in a study of T cells after posttransplantation cyclophosphamide. The assay was immunoSEQ multiplex PCR, and TCRdb's table has in-frame clones only and misses some. The data list around 13,000 clones, none observed once; 20% to 30% falls to the top ten. Sequences were derived from PBMCs, sampled after allogeneic stem cell transplant with posttransplant cyclophosphamide. These TCRs come from a female patient between 40 and 55 years old who received an allogeneic stem cell transplant from an unrelated donor, was CMV-positive, and had acute GVHD only. Some T cells may arise from the graft donor. The conserved cysteine and the conserved F or W are not part of the CDR3 here.

J gene,V gene,CDR3 protein
TRBJ2-1,TRBV10-3,AISAPQGASYNEQF
TRBJ2-7,TRBV5-6,ASSLTGEASYEQY
TRBJ1-6,TRBV5-1,ASSPGGRKSPLH
TRBJ2-4,TRBV7-3,ASSWDRVNIQY
TRBJ2-7,TRBV4-2,ASSLHRTGAYEQY
TRBJ1-6,TRBV10-3,AISESKGTSYNSPLH
TRBJ1-2,TRBV28,ASSLPPVESYGYT
TRBJ2-7,TRBV5-4,ASSEDRDEQY
TRBJ1-1,TRBV28,ASSGWDSPWTEAF
TRBJ2-3,TRBV5-1,ASSFSSGADTQY
TRBJ2-1,TRBV27,ASSLGTGYNEQF
TRBJ1-5,TRBV27,ASSPHTTGFEQPQH
TRBJ1-2,TRBV19,ASSTSGGALIYGYT
TRBJ1-1,TRBV28,ASSLLPGTGMTEAF
TRBJ1-1,TRBV7-9,ASSRQGNTEAF
TRBJ2-1,TRBV7-2,ASSHPTRQGLGEQF
TRBJ1-2,TRBV18,ASSVQRPGNYGYT
TRBJ2-6,TRBV4-1,ASSQFVGQRSGANVLT
TRBJ2-5,TRBV13,ASSLSGQLYQETQY
TRBJ1-2,TRBV9,ASTPRGASPYGYT
TRBJ2-3,TRBV7-8,ASSWTSGSTDTQY
TRBJ1-2,TRBV29-1,SVETPGGEIGYT
TRBJ1-1,TRBV10-3,AISATTGKGTEAF
TRBJ2-7,TRBV6-5,ASSYSNAWPVYEQY
TRBJ2-7,TRBV29-1,SADRGGNEQY
TRBJ2-7,TRBV28,ASSPGTGVDEQY
TRBJ2-1,TRBV27,ASSSPLAGGPRNEQF
TRBJ2-7,TRBV11-1,ASSFAGQGAYYEQY
TRBJ1-5,TRBV28,ASSPPGTGRLQPQH
TRBJ2-7,TRBV28,ASSRWSGGYEQY
TRBJ2-7,TRBV21-1,ASSPPKAERNSYEQY
TRBJ2-1,TRBV18,ASSPSAPSYNEQF
TRBJ1-6,TRBV7-9,ASSQQASSSYNSPLH
TRBJ2-7,TRBV29-1,SVERGYEQY
TRBJ2-3,TRBV5-1,ASSPRLAGDTQY
TRBJ2-3,TRBV6-5,ASSYFSGGTDTQY
TRBJ1-5,TRBV28,ASSFRGGNQPQH
TRBJ1-3,TRBV28,ASSLGQFSGNTIY
TRBJ2-1,TRBV13,ASSLISGSSSEQF
TRBJ1-1,TRBV4-1,ASSGQPGDTEAF
TRBJ2-7,TRBV4-2,ASSQTYTSYEQY
TRBJ2-7,TRBV9,ASSPENDRVYEQY
TRBJ1-2,TRBV27,ASSPRTDLNYGYT
TRBJ1-2,TRBV9,ASSSPPGTPYGYT
TRBJ2-1,TRBV27,ATSRQGTYNEQF
TRBJ2-1,TRBV19,ASSISGRSSYNEQF
TRBJ1-6,TRBV25-1,ASSSWTGYNSPLH
NA,TRBV7-6,ASSSRSSYEQY
TRBJ1-1,TRBV6-6,ASGGDRREAF
TRBJ2-4,TRBV5-1,ASSAQDREKNIQY
TRBJ1-5,TRBV9,ASSPGQGANQPQH
TRBJ1-1,TRBV6-5,ASSYPGRGRTEAF
TRBJ1-3,TRBV9,ASSPSGGGGNTIY
TRBJ1-1,TRBV7-2,ASSLVPLRNTEAF
TRBJ1-5,TRBV4-3,ATQCHGGLSNQPQH